This T cell receptor beta chain is drawn from a study of cytotoxic CD8 clonotypes in ibrutinib-treated CLL. Study information: Partial responses numbered roughly 24 and complete responses 2; after a median around 70 months, around 14 stayed remitted and some twelve progressed.

Between the trimmed V and J ends, which lost 7 bases and 3 bases, there was a span of 8 bases. CDR3 size: 12 residues. Germline V lookup: CDR1 SNHLY, CDR2 FYNNEI. Deep sequencing aimed at 1 in 200,000 to 1 in 1 million T cells' resolution. Assay used: immunoSEQ multiplex PCR; TCRdb lists only in-frame clones, some missing. Here the sample spans tens of thousands of clones, 69% being singletons. The chain employs TRBV2 and TRBJ2-3, with D maybe TRBD1 (5 bases). The sequencing used PBMCs, collected after 12 months of ibrutinib treatment. This sequence originates from a human donor with chronic lymphocytic leukemia. The CDR3 nucleotides are TGTGCCAGCACAACAGGTACAGATACGCAGTATTTT. This encodes CASTTGTDTQYF. The whole variable domain, filled in from reference TRBV2 and TRBJ2-3, reads EPEVTQTPSHQVTQMGQEVILRCVPISNHLYFYWYRQILGQKVEFLVSFYNNEISEKSEIFDDQFSVERPDGSNFTLKIRSTKLEDSAMYFCASTTGTDTQYFGPGTRLTVL.